A selection of T cell receptor beta chains follows, all from one sample in a study of blood T cell repertoires in COVID-19. Using immunoSEQ multiplex PCR, the repertoire was profiled, and TCRdb retains in-frame clones only, with some absent. The sample yields roughly 150,000 clones, around 90% seen once. The sequencing sample was made of peripheral blood. Every receptor here comes from a human donor in a cohort sampled during active COVID-19. Both conserved end residues are part of each CDR3. The D gene is left open where the match is weak. Size values are once, few and many counts, or a class for expanded clones, and some rows have none.

v_call: TRBV21-1
clone_size: NA
d_call: NA
j_call: TRBJ2-7
cdr3_nt: TGTGCCAGCAGCAAAGCCTCAGGTGGACCCCCTTACAGGGAGTCCTACGAGCAGTACTTC
cdr3_aa: CASSKASGGPPYRESYEQYF

v_call: TRBV9
clone_size: few
d_call: NA
j_call: TRBJ1-4
cdr3_nt: TGTGCCAGCAGCCCAGGGGATGAAAAACTGTTTTTT
cdr3_aa: CASSPGDEKLFF

v_call: TRBV18
clone_size: NA
d_call: NA
j_call: TRBJ2-1
cdr3_nt: TGTGCCAGCTCACCACTGGGGGGGGCAAACAATGAGCAGTTCTTC
cdr3_aa: CASSPLGGANNEQFF

v_call: TRBV29-1
clone_size: NA
d_call: NA
j_call: TRBJ1-1
cdr3_nt: TGCAGCGTCCAGAGGTTGGGGCTGGGCACTGAAGCTTTCTTT
cdr3_aa: CSVQRLGLGTEAFF

v_call: TRBV5-1
clone_size: NA
d_call: TRBD2
j_call: TRBJ2-5
cdr3_nt: TGCGCCAGCAGCTTTGGGCTAGCGGGAGGGGGAACGCAAGAGACCCAGTACTTC
cdr3_aa: CASSFGLAGGGTQETQYF

v_call: TRBV7-8
clone_size: NA
d_call: TRBD1
j_call: TRBJ1-2
cdr3_nt: TGTGCCAGCAGCCTTATCCGGGACAGCAACTATGGCTACACCTTC
cdr3_aa: CASSLIRDSNYGYTF

v_call: TRBV6-5
clone_size: NA
d_call: TRBD1
j_call: TRBJ2-7
cdr3_nt: TGTGCCAGCGGACAGGGGGCCATCACCTCCTACGAGCAGTACTTC
cdr3_aa: CASGQGAITSYEQYF

v_call: TRBV19
clone_size: NA
d_call: NA
j_call: TRBJ1-5
cdr3_nt: TGTGCCAGTAGCGGGGATACGAATCAGCCCCAGCATTTT
cdr3_aa: CASSGDTNQPQHF

v_call: TRBV27
clone_size: NA
d_call: NA
j_call: TRBJ2-7
cdr3_nt: TGTGCCAGCTCTTTGGGACTGATCTACGAGCAGTACTTC
cdr3_aa: CASSLGLIYEQYF

v_call: TRBV7-2
clone_size: NA
d_call: NA
j_call: TRBJ2-5
cdr3_nt: TGTGCCAGCAGCTTAGTTGGGGCGGGGGCCGGGGAGACCCAGTACTTC
cdr3_aa: CASSLVGAGAGETQYF

v_call: TRBV6-2/TRBV6-3
clone_size: NA
d_call: TRBD1
j_call: TRBJ1-1
cdr3_nt: TGTGCCAGCAGTTACACCCGGACAGGGGTGACTGAAGCTTTCTTT
cdr3_aa: CASSYTRTGVTEAFF

v_call: TRBV19
clone_size: NA
d_call: NA
j_call: TRBJ2-5
cdr3_nt: TGTGCCAGTAGTATAATGGTAGGAGGAGAAGAGACCCAGTACTTC
cdr3_aa: CASSIMVGGEETQYF

v_call: TRBV5-6
clone_size: NA
d_call: TRBD1
j_call: TRBJ2-7
cdr3_nt: TGTGCCAGCAGCACTCCGGGACAGGGTAGCTCCTACGAGCAGTACTTC
cdr3_aa: CASSTPGQGSSYEQYF

v_call: TRBV5-4
clone_size: NA
d_call: TRBD2
j_call: TRBJ2-1
cdr3_nt: TGTGCCAGCAGCTGGCGGGGGAACTCCTACAATGAGCAGTTCTTC
cdr3_aa: CASSWRGNSYNEQFF

v_call: TRBV7-9
clone_size: NA
d_call: TRBD2
j_call: TRBJ2-1
cdr3_nt: TGTGCCAGCAGGGCACGGACTAGCGGGGGGGCGGCATACAATGAGCAGTTCTTC
cdr3_aa: CASRARTSGGAAYNEQFF

v_call: TRBV7-2
clone_size: NA
d_call: TRBD1
j_call: TRBJ1-2
cdr3_nt: TGTGCCAGCAGCTCCGGGCCAGGGGGCATCTATGGCTACACCTTC
cdr3_aa: CASSSGPGGIYGYTF

v_call: TRBV6-1
clone_size: NA
d_call: TRBD1
j_call: TRBJ2-6
cdr3_nt: TGTGCCAGCAGTGGGTGGGGGACAGGGATCGCTGGGGCCAACGTCCTGACTTTC
cdr3_aa: CASSGWGTGIAGANVLTF